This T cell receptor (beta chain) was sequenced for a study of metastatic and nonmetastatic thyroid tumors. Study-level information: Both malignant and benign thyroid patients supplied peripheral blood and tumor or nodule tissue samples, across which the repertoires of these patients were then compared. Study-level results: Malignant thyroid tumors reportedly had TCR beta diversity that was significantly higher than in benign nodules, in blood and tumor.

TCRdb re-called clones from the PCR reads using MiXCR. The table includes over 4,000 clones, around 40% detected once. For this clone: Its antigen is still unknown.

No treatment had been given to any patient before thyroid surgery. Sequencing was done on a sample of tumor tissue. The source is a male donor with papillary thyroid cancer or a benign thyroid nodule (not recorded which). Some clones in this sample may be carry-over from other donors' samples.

In nucleotides, the CDR3 is TGTGCCAGCAGTTTTGTTAGCGGGACTGACGAGCAGTACTTC. It encodes CASSFVSGTDEQYF. This chain links TRBV28 with TRBJ2-7, with 8 nucleotides matching TRBD2. The CDR3 sequence is 14 residues long. V gave up 3 bases and J gave up 5 bases; unmatched junction bases: 6. Looked up from germline, CDR1 is MDHEN and CDR2 is SYDVKM.